What follows are 10 T cell receptor beta chains derived from one specimen sequenced in a study of T cells after yellow fever vaccination. TCRdb used MiXCR to reprocess the 5' RACE reads, holding one entry per CDR3 protein. The profile shows about 360,000 distinct CDR3 sequences, approximately 6% of them singletons. Specimen: PBMCs, collected 5 days after the yellow fever booster vaccination. Receptors were obtained from a man in his thirties or forties who received the YFV17D yellow fever vaccine.

The chain combines TRBV29-1 with TRBJ2-5; TRBD1 agrees at 8 bases. CDR3 length: 14 amino acids. Germline loops: CDR1 SQVTM, CDR2 ANQGSEA. The junction had 7 bases not matched to a gene; V was cut back by 3 bases and J by 4 bases. The CDR3 loop is CSVEDRVGLETQYF. The CDR3 region has the DNA TGCAGCGTTGAGGACAGGGTAGGGTTAGAGACCCAGTACTTC. Together with reference TRBV29-1 and TRBJ2-5, the CDR3 gives the full variable domain: SAVISQKPSRDICQRGTSLTIQCQVDSQVTMMFWYRQQPGQSLTLIATANQGSEATYESGFVIDKFPISRPNLTFSTLTVSNMSPEDSSIYLCSVEDRVGLETQYFGPGTRLLVL.

This clonotype appeared a few times. The DNA for the CDR3 is TGTGCCACCAGTGATCCGGCCACTAGCGGGAGGGTGAATGAGCAGTTCTTC. Translating gives CATSDPATSGRVNEQFF. This chain connects TRBV24-1 to TRBJ2-1; TRBD2 matches at 13 bases. V lost 3 bases, J lost 7 bases, and 8 bases stayed unmatched. Germline V gene sequence: CDR1 KGHDR, CDR2 SFDVKD. This CDR3 has 17 residues.

This clonotype was observed many times. CDR3 protein: CASSLVFDRTTYEQYF. As DNA, the CDR3 is TGTGCCAGCAGCTTAGTTTTCGACAGGACCACCTACGAGCAGTACTTC. This chain joins TRBV7-2 and TRBJ2-7; D might be TRBD1 (6 bases). V lost 1 base, J lost 2 bases, and 15 bases lay in between. This CDR3 comprises 16 residues. Germline loops: CDR1 SGHTA, CDR2 FQGNSA. Using reference TRBV7-2 and TRBJ2-7 for the parts outside the CDR3, the full variable domain is GAGVSQSPSNKVTEKGKDVELRCDPISGHTALYWYRQSLGQGLEFLIYFQGNSAPDKSGLPSDRFSAERTGGSVSTLTIQRTQQEDSAVYLCASSLVFDRTTYEQYFGPGTRLTVT.

The gene calls are TRBV20-1 and TRBJ2-6; no reliable D call. Trimming left V 3 bases short and J 0 bases short, with 6 bases between. This CDR3 contains 14 residues. Germline CDR1 reads DFQATT; CDR2 reads SNEGSKA (reference sequence). The CDR3 nucleotides are TGCAGTGCTAGTGGGTTCTCTGGGGCCAACGTCCTGACTTTC. This translates into CSASGFSGANVLTF.

The sample holds many counts of this clonotype. The chain recombines TRBV3-1 with TRBJ1-4; 8 bases line up with TRBD1. The J segment lost 2 bases and the V segment lost 4 bases, leaving 9 bases of the junction unmatched. The CDR3 sequence is 17 residues long. Germline lookup yields CDR1 LGHDT and CDR2 YNNKEL (reference sequence). CDR3 sequence: CASSRSSQGATNEKLFF. DNA for the CDR3: TGTGCCAGCAGCCGAAGTAGTCAGGGGGCCACTAATGAAAAACTGTTTTTT.

This clonotype was counted at least ten times. The chain links TRBV12-3 or TRBV12-4 to TRBJ1-1, with D uncertain. Trimming removed 2 bases at V and 7 bases at J, with 5 bases between. CDR3 length: 11 amino acids. The CDR3 spells CASSLRFEAFF. The CDR3 nucleotides are TGTGCCAGCAGTTTAAGGTTTGAAGCTTTCTTT.

The chain employs TRBV10-3 and TRBJ2-1; D ambiguous. Germline-derived CDR1 and CDR2 are ENHRY and SYGVKD. V gave up 11 bases and J gave up 15 bases, with 20 bases separating them. CDR3 length: 11 residues. CDR3 coding DNA: TGTGCCCATAAGGATGGCGGTCAACGGTTCTTC. Its protein product is CAHKDGGQRFF.

This clonotype has just a few counts. The chain combines TRBV9 with TRBJ2-3, with 12 bases aligning to TRBD2. J lost 2 bases, V lost 0 bases, and 1 base had no gene match. The CDR3 has 16 amino acids. The germline V gene has CDR1 SGDLS and CDR2 YYNGEE. CDR3 loop: CASSVGLAGVTDTQYF. CDR3 DNA: TGTGCCAGCAGCGTAGGACTAGCGGGAGTCACAGATACGCAGTATTTT.

This clonotype showed up many times. This chain connects TRBV27 to TRBJ2-2; tentative D call: TRBD1 (5 bases). V was trimmed by 7 bases and J by 5 bases, leaving 14 bases between them. CDR1 is MNHEY, CDR2 SMNVEV, per germline (reference sequence). The CDR3 is 14 amino acids. This CDR3 is CASNYRGLTGELFF. CDR3 in DNA: TGTGCCAGCAACTATAGGGGTTTGACCGGGGAGCTGTTTTTT.

This clonotype appeared many times. This sequence joins TRBV5-1 and TRBJ2-3; 11 bases line up with TRBD2. Per germline, CDR1 SGHRS and CDR2 YFSETQ. The CDR3 runs 15 residues. J was trimmed by 4 bases and V by 0 bases; bases with no gene match: 1. CDR3 residues: CASSLVAGGADTQYF. The CDR3 DNA reads TGCGCCAGCAGCTTGGTAGCGGGAGGGGCAGATACGCAGTATTTT.